This T cell receptor (beta chain) is drawn from a study of blood T cell repertoires in COVID-19. Across the whole study: Both acute and convalescent COVID-19 samples were obtained from the United States, Italy and Spain.

V was pared by 7 bases and J by 3 bases, with 9 bases of the junction left unmatched. This CDR3 has 15 amino acids. The germline V gene has CDR1 SNHLY and CDR2 FYNNEI. Here immunoSEQ multiplex PCR was the method, and the copy in TCRdb shows in-frame clones only, minus some. The table lists more than 95,000 clones, more than 70% of them singletons. The sequencing input was peripheral blood. This clonotype was sampled from a woman of 80 years or more in a cohort sampled during active COVID-19. The chain has TRBV2 and TRBJ2-7; the match to TRBD1 covers 10 bases. CDR3 sequence: CASTRGQGGYYEQYF. For the CDR3, the DNA is TGTGCCAGCACCAGAGGACAGGGGGGGTACTACGAGCAGTACTTC.